These 17 T cell receptor beta chains originate from one sample sequenced in a study of shared clonotypes between healthy human individuals (dated by TCRdb to about 2020). Library preparation was by the immunoSEQ multiplex PCR assay. Drawn from immuneACCESS, this table holds only the in-frame rearrangements with V and J called that TCRdb kept. Clones are partly lost; checked studies trace under half to an unresolved V gene and leave the rest unexplained. Recorded for this sample are 2 million or so clones; approximately 95% of them occurred a single time. The top ten clones comprise under 0.15% of the sample. Sequenced input: naive CD4+ T cells sorted from blood. The sample's cell subset or site, from its label and the paper: CD45RA+ positively selected. The source is a man in his late teens or twenties in good health.

The chain carries TRBV29-1 and TRBJ1-1, with unresolved D. V was trimmed by 7 bases and J by 5 bases, leaving 8 bases between them. The CDR3 contains 10 residues. Germline CDR1 is SQVTM and CDR2 is ANQGSEA. CDR3: CSADGTEAFF. CDR3 nucleotide sequence: TGCAGCGCCGACGGTACTGAAGCTTTCTTT.

This clone has only one observation. V gene TRBV6-5 combines with J gene TRBJ1-2, with D unresolved. CDR1 is MNHEY and CDR2 is SVGAGI in the germline V gene. CDR3 length: 14 amino acids. With 5 bases removed from V and 4 bases from J, the gap between germline ends came to 14 bases. CDR3 DNA: TGTGCCAGCAGTCCCGAATCGGTGTTCTATGGCTACACCTTC. Amino acids: CASSPESVFYGYTF.

V usage is TRBV10-2 and J usage is TRBJ1-5; D is undetermined. V dropped 3 bases and J dropped 0 bases, with 9 bases sitting between them. This CDR3 spans 15 amino acids. Germline lookup yields CDR1 WSHSY and CDR2 SAAADI. CDR3 DNA sequence: TGCGCCAGCAGTGATGGTCAGATTAGCAATCAGCCCCAGCATTTT. Translated: CASSDGQISNQPQHF.

A single count supports this clone. V and J are TRBV5-1 and TRBJ1-1, with 9 bases identical to TRBD1. Germline CDR1 SGHRS, CDR2 YFSETQ. Trimming at V came to 4 bases and at J to 5 bases, leaving 12 bases not matched to a gene. The CDR3 runs 16 residues. The CDR3 spells CASSLPGQGLSTEAFF. CDR3 sequence (DNA): TGCGCCAGCAGCCTCCCGGGACAGGGTCTTTCTACTGAAGCTTTCTTT.

This sequence joins TRBV18 and TRBJ1-2; 7 nucleotides agree with TRBD1. V trimming: 3 bases; J trimming: 5 bases; junction bases outside the gene matches: 9. The CDR3 length is 15 residues. Germline values: CDR1 KGHSH, CDR2 LQKENI. The CDR3, as DNA: TGTGCCAGCTCACCCGCATCAGGGGGGGAATATGGCTACACCTTC. Translated, it gives CASSPASGGEYGYTF.

The chain is built from TRBV5-1 and TRBJ2-7; TRBD1 agrees at 10 bases. CDR1 and CDR2 (germline): SGHRS, YFSETQ. This CDR3 is 16 amino acids long. J lost 0 bases, V lost 0 bases, and 3 bases had no gene match. The CDR3 here is CASSLEGQGSSYEQYF. CDR3 sequence (DNA): TGCGCCAGCAGCTTGGAGGGACAGGGGTCCTCCTACGAGCAGTACTTC.

The V gene is TRBV5-4, the J gene TRBJ2-5; TRBD1 agrees at 12 bases. The V segment lost 5 bases and the J segment 5 bases; nucleotides outside the gene matches: 7. CDR3 length: 15 residues. CDR1 SGHNT and CDR2 YYREEE come from the germline V gene (reference sequence). The CDR3 DNA sequence: TGTGCCAGCAGATCAGGGACAGGGGGCCTCGAGACCCAGTACTTC. Translated, it gives CASRSGTGGLETQYF.

The rearrangement joins TRBV9 to TRBJ2-2, with D perhaps TRBD1 or TRBD2 (5 bases each). The length of the CDR3 is 14 residues. The V end lost 3 bases, the J end lost 5 bases, and 11 bases lay between the germline ends. Germline V gene lookup returns CDR1 SGDLS and CDR2 YYNGEE. The CDR3 nucleotides are TGTGCCAGCAGCGGACTACAGGCGACCGGGGAGCTGTTTTTT. It yields the protein CASSGLQATGELFF.

The rearrangement links TRBV11-2 to TRBJ1-6, with unresolved D. Germline V gene data show CDR1 as SGHAT and CDR2 as FQNNGV. Trimming cost V 0 bases and J 11 bases, with 11 bases left between them. The CDR3 consists of 14 residues. This chain's CDR3 is CASSLDISDTPLHF. CDR3 DNA sequence: TGTGCCAGCAGCTTAGATATCAGCGATACACCCCTCCACTTT.

The chain carries TRBV19 and TRBJ1-2; D gene ambiguous. Trimming pared 5 bases from V and 4 bases from J, leaving 14 bases between. The CDR3 extends over 14 amino acids. CDR1 is LNHDA, CDR2 SQIVND, per germline (reference sequence). CDR3 residues: CASSSQTGTYGYTF. The DNA of the CDR3 is TGTGCCAGTAGTTCGCAGACCGGAACCTATGGCTACACCTTC.

This rearrangement joins TRBV5-1 to TRBJ2-3, with 8 positions matching TRBD2. This CDR3 is built from 17 residues. The germline V gene has CDR1 SGHRS and CDR2 YFSETQ. V gave up 2 bases and J gave up 2 bases; unmatched junction bases: 10. The CDR3 DNA reads TGCGCCAGCAGCTTCATATCGAGCGGGGGACTCACAGATACGCAGTATTTT. Its protein is CASSFISSGGLTDTQYF.

The DNA for the CDR3 is TGTGCCAGTAGTGCGACAGGGGGCCGAGGTCAGCCCCAGCATTTT. Protein product: CASSATGGRGQPQHF. V and J are TRBV19 and TRBJ1-5; TRBD1 matches at 10 bases. The CDR3 loop spans 15 amino acids. The trim removed 5 bases at V and 6 bases at J, leaving 7 bases unmatched. CDR1 LNHDA and CDR2 SQIVND come from the germline V gene (reference sequence).

V usage is TRBV2 and J usage is TRBJ2-5; 7 bases match TRBD2. This CDR3 region has 16 residues. From germline, CDR1 is SNHLY and CDR2 FYNNEI. The V gene end was trimmed by 8 bases and the J gene end by 4 bases; junction bases not matched to a gene: 16. The CDR3 is CASDTLGGGLGETQYF. Written as DNA, the CDR3 is TGTGCCAGCGACACCCTAGGCGGGGGACTGGGAGAGACCCAGTACTTC.

The chain recombines TRBV19 with TRBJ1-2, with no clear D. Germline lookup yields CDR1 LNHDA and CDR2 SQIVND (reference sequence). The V and J ends lost 3 bases and 4 bases respectively, with 9 bases between them. This CDR3 has 13 residues. Here the CDR3 DNA reads TGTGCCAGTAGTATGGTGGCGGGCTATGGCTACACCTTC. Its translation is CASSMVAGYGYTF.

V usage is TRBV27 and J usage is TRBJ1-1; D is unresolved. Germline V lookup: CDR1 MNHEY, CDR2 SMNVEV (reference sequence). V lost 4 bases to trimming and J lost 0 bases, with 18 bases between them. CDR3 size: 17 residues. Here the CDR3 DNA reads TGTGCCAGCAGTTGGACCGGGCTGGGAGCGATGAACACTGAAGCTTTCTTT. This encodes CASSWTGLGAMNTEAFF.

This chain joins TRBV5-1 and TRBJ1-6, with TRBD1 as a possible D gene (5 bases). The CDR3 loop spans 16 amino acids. CDR1 is SGHRS and CDR2 is YFSETQ in the germline V gene. The V end was cut by 6 bases, the J end by 8 bases, with 21 bases between. The CDR3 loop reads CASKVGHPLADSPLHF. The CDR3 DNA follows: TGCGCCAGCAAAGTGGGGCATCCCCTAGCGGATTCACCCCTCCACTTT.

The table lists this clone with many counts. The CDR3 region is CASSLLASNQPQHF. The DNA of the CDR3 is TGTGCCAGCAGTTTGTTAGCTAGCAATCAGCCCCAGCATTTT. The J gene is TRBJ1-5, the V gene TRBV27; D remains unclear. V lost 3 bases to trimming and J lost 0 bases, with 6 bases between them. Germline assignment: CDR1 MNHEY and CDR2 SMNVEV (reference sequence). This CDR3 contains 14 residues.